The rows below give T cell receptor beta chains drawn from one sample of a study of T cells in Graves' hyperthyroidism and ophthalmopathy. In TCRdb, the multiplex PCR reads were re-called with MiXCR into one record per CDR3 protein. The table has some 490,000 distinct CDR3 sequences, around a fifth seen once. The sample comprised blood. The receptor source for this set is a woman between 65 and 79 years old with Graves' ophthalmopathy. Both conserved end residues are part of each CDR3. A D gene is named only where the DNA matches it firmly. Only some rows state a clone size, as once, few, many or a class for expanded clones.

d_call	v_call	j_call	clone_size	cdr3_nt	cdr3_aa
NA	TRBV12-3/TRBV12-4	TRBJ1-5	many	TGTGCCAGCAGAAAAAACGCCGACAATCAGCCCCAGCATTTT	CASRKNADNQPQHF
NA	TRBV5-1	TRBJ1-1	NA	TGCGCCAGCAGCCACGGACTGATCTCGAACGCTGAAGCTGTCTTT	CASSHGLISNAEAVF
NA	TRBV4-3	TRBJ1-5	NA	TGCGCCAGCAGCCAAGATTTTGGCACCGTCTATCAGCCCCAGCATTTT	CASSQDFGTVYQPQHF
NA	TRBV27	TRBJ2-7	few	TGTGCCAGCGGCCCCAGACAGGCCTACGAGCAGTACTTC	CASGPRQAYEQYF
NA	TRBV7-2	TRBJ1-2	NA	TGTGCCAGCAGCTTAGGGGGAGAATACTATGGCTACACCTTC	CASSLGGEYYGYTF
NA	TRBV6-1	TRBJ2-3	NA	TGTGCCAGCGGACCTGGTTACAGCACAGATACGCAGTATTTT	CASGPGYSTDTQYF
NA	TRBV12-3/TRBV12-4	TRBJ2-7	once	TGTGCCAGCAGCGAGGTAGGGGGCGAGCAGTACTTC	CASSEVGGEQYF
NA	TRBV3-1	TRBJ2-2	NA	TGTGCCAGCAGAAGGGGGGGCTCGAACACCGGGGAGCTGTTTTTT	CASRRGGSNTGELFF
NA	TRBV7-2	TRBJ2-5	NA	TGTGCCAGCAGCTTATTTACGAGACAGTGGGAGACCCAGTACTTC	CASSLFTRQWETQYF
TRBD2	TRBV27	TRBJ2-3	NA	TGTGCCAGCAGAACCATAGGGGCGGGAGGCACAGATACGCAGTATTTT	CASRTIGAGGTDTQYF
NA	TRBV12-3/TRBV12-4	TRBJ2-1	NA	TGTGCCTTCCTTTGTGAGCAGTTCTTC	CAFLCEQFF
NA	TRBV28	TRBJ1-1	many	TGTGCCAGCAGTTTACCCATCAGAGGGGCTGAAGCTTTCTTT	CASSLPIRGAEAFF
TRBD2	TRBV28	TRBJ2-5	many	TGTGCCAGCAGTTTCCATAGGGAGGGCCAAGAGACCCAGTACTTC	CASSFHREGQETQYF
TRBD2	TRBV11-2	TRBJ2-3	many	TGTGCCAGCAGTAAGCGGGAGACTAGCACAGATACGCAGTATTTT	CASSKRETSTDTQYF
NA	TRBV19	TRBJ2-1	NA	TGTGCCAGTAGTTCCCCCCGGACTACCCAACCAGGTGAGCAGTTCTTC	CASSSPRTTQPGEQFF
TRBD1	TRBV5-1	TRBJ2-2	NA	TGCGCCAGCAGCGAAACTTCAGGGGGCGGGAAATACGGGGAGCTGTTTTTT	CASSETSGGGKYGELFF
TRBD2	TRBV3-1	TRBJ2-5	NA	TGTGCCAGCAGCCCCGAAGGTGGCGGGAGAGCGGGGGAGACCCAGTACTTC	CASSPEGGGRAGETQYF
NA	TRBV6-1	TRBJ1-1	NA	TGTGCCAGCAGCCTCCCGGGGAGGCGGAACACTGAAGCTTTCTTT	CASSLPGRRNTEAFF
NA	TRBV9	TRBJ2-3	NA	TGTGCCAGCAGCGTAGGGAATAGCGGAGATACGCAGTATTTT	CASSVGNSGDTQYF
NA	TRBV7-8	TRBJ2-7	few	TGTGCCAGCAGCTTACGGTTCGGCACCGCCTACGAGCAGTACTTC	CASSLRFGTAYEQYF
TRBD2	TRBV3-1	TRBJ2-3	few	TGTGCCAGCACCCCCGGTGGGACTAGCGGGACAGATACGCAGTATTTT	CASTPGGTSGTDTQYF
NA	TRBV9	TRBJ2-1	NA	TGTGCCAGCAGCGTATTCGGAGGGAATGAGCAGTTCTTC	CASSVFGGNEQFF
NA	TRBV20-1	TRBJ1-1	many	TGCAGTGCTAATAGCGAGGGCTCAAGGAACACTGAAGCTTTCTTT	CSANSEGSRNTEAFF
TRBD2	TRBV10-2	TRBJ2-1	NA	TGCGCCAGCAGTGCAACGACTAGCGGGAGCTATGAGCAGTTCTTC	CASSATTSGSYEQFF
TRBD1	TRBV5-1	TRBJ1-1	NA	TGCGCCAGCAGCCAGACAGGGGGGTACACTGAAGCTTTCTTT	CASSQTGGYTEAFF
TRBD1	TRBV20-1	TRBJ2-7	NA	TGCAGTGCTAGCCCCGGGACAGGGGTATCCGAGCAGTACTTC	CSASPGTGVSEQYF
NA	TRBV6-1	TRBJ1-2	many	TGTGCCAGCAGCCCCAGTGGGGGCCCCTATGGCTACACCTTC	CASSPSGGPYGYTF
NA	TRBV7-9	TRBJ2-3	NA	TGTGCCAGCAGCTTACTGAGACCCAGAGGGGGCACAGATACGCAGTATTTT	CASSLLRPRGGTDTQYF
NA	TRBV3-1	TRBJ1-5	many	TGTGCCAGCAGCCAAGCCGGAAACAATCAGCCCCAGCATTTT	CASSQAGNNQPQHF
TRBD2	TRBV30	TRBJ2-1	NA	TGTGCCTGGAGTGTATCCATGACTAGCGGGAGTCTCTACAATGAGCAGTTCTTC	CAWSVSMTSGSLYNEQFF
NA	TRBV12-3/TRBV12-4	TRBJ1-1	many	TGTGCCAGCAATCCCAGGGATTACACTGAAGCTTTCTTT	CASNPRDYTEAFF
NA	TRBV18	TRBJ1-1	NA	TGTGCCAGCTCACCACCAAAAGGTGAGAGGACCACTGAAGCTTTCTTT	CASSPPKGERTTEAFF
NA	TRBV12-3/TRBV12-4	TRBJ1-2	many	TGTGCCAGCAGTTTACCAGGGGACTATGGCTACACCTTC	CASSLPGDYGYTF
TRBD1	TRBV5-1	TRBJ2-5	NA	TGCGCCAGCAGCCAAAACCTCCAACCCGGGACAGGGCCAGAGACCCAGTACTTC	CASSQNLQPGTGPETQYF
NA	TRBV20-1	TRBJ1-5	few	TGCAGTGCTAGACTCGGGGGCGGGGGTTACCAGCCCCAGCATTTT	CSARLGGGGYQPQHF
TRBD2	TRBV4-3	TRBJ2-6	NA	TGCGCCAGCAGCCAAGATTTTACGAGCGGGAGTCCTTACTTC	CASSQDFTSGSPYF
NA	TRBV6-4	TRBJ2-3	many	TGTGCCAGCAGTGACGGAACGGGATGGGATACGCAGTATTTT	CASSDGTGWDTQYF